The 13 T cell receptor beta chains below come from one sample, sequenced in a study of blood T cells in healthy people across ages. Alongside a J-beta primer mix, a sample-barcoded 5' primer served in a second PCR lasting roughly 6 to 11 cycles. TCRdb used MiXCR to reprocess the 5' RACE reads, holding one entry per CDR3 protein. The table records 450,000 to 650,000 distinct CDR3 sequences, 24% of them present only once. This sample also belongs to another study, concerning T cells of mothers and their children.

The sequenced sample consisted of blood. These receptors were obtained from a boy under 18 in good health.

In this sample, this clonotype turned up a few times. The chain joins TRBV4-3 to TRBJ2-5; D is unclear. This CDR3 region has 15 residues. Germline V gives CDR1 LGHNA, CDR2 YSLEER. V was clipped by 1 base and J by 5 bases, with 14 bases between them. CDR3 loop: CASSQGTSLGETQYF. The CDR3 DNA follows: TGCGCCAGCAGCCAAGGGACCTCCCTAGGGGAGACCCAGTACTTC.

The chain couples TRBV3-1 to TRBJ2-2, with D tentatively TRBD1 (6 bases). Trimming removed 4 bases at V and 6 bases at J, with 15 bases between. The germline gives CDR1 LGHDT, CDR2 YNNKEL (reference sequence). The CDR3 runs 15 residues. The CDR3 DNA reads as TGTGCCAGCAGCCGGGACAAGGACAGACCCGGGGAGCTGTTTTTT. Translating gives CASSRDKDRPGELFF.

This rearrangement joins TRBV29-1 to TRBJ2-1, with TRBD2 as a possible D gene (6 bases). V was pared by 7 bases and J by 9 bases, with 10 bases between. Germline assignment: CDR1 SQVTM and CDR2 ANQGSEA. The CDR3 consists of 10 residues. The CDR3 region has the DNA TGCAGCGCCGGAGGGGTTGAGCAGTTCTTC. It specifies CSAGGVEQFF.

The chain links TRBV19 to TRBJ1-2; the D gene is possibly TRBD1 (5 bases). The CDR3 extends over 15 amino acids. Germline values: CDR1 LNHDA, CDR2 SQIVND (reference sequence). The V end lost 3 bases, the J end lost 0 bases, and 11 bases lay between the germline ends. CDR3 DNA: TGTGCCAGTAGTATGATGGGGGATTCTAACTATGGCTACACCTTC. This gives the protein CASSMMGDSNYGYTF.

This clonotype was seen a handful of times. The gene calls are TRBV29-1 and TRBJ2-5; 8 nucleotides agree with TRBD2. V dropped 8 bases and J dropped 4; count of bases not matched to a gene: 9. Germline V gene data show CDR1 as SQVTM and CDR2 as ANQGSEA. This CDR3 comprises 13 residues. The CDR3 bases are TGCAGCACGACGGGGGGGACTCCAGAGACCCAGTACTTC. Protein sequence: CSTTGGTPETQYF. Complete variable domain (other parts from reference TRBV29-1 and TRBJ2-5): SAVISQKPSRDICQRGTSLTIQCQVDSQVTMMFWYRQQPGQSLTLIATANQGSEATYESGFVIDKFPISRPNLTFSTLTVSNMSPEDSSIYLCSTTGGTPETQYFGPGTRLLVL.

This clonotype was counted only a few times. The gene calls are TRBV4-3 and TRBJ2-3; 9 bases line up with TRBD2. Germline CDR1 and CDR2: LGHNA and YSLEER. This CDR3 is built from 17 residues. J lost 2 bases, V lost 1 base, and 7 bases had no gene match. CDR3 sequence reads: CASSQGGGGGVTDTQYF. The CDR3 nucleotides read TGCGCCAGCAGCCAAGGCGGTGGCGGGGGGGTCACAGATACGCAGTATTTT.

In this sample, this clonotype turned up a few times. This chain links TRBV9 with TRBJ2-5; D ambiguous. Per the germline V gene, CDR1 is SGDLS and CDR2 is YYNGEE. This CDR3 region has 14 residues. Trimming stripped 0 bases from V and 2 bases from J, with 8 bases between. In DNA form, the CDR3 reads TGTGCCAGCAGCGTAGAAAACAGACAAGAGACCCAGTACTTC. This encodes CASSVENRQETQYF.

This clonotype was recorded a few times. The rearrangement joins TRBV5-6 to TRBJ1-2; D gene uncertain. Per germline, CDR1 SGHDT and CDR2 YYEEEE. This CDR3 has 16 amino acids. With 4 bases removed from V and 0 bases from J, the gap between germline ends came to 16 bases. The CDR3 DNA reads as TGTGCCAGCAGCCCCGCCTCAGCTAGAGCTAACTATGGCTACACCTTC. Protein sequence: CASSPASARANYGYTF.

This clonotype was counted many times. This chain's CDR3 is CASSPRGESTDTQYF. CDR3 DNA: TGTGCCAGCAGCCCCCGTGGGGAGTCCACAGATACGCAGTATTTT. V and J are TRBV7-9 and TRBJ2-3, with a weak D call TRBD2 (5 bases). The CDR3 extends over 15 amino acids. Germline lookup yields CDR1 SEHNR and CDR2 FQNEAQ (reference sequence). The V end lost 5 bases, the J end lost 2 bases, and 14 bases lay between the germline ends.

This clonotype was seen repeatedly, ten times or more. The J gene is TRBJ1-4, the V gene TRBV19; 9 nucleotides line up with TRBD1. Trimming took 5 bases from V and 6 from J; bases not matched to a gene: 7. Germline V gene data show CDR1 as LNHDA and CDR2 as SQIVND (reference sequence). This CDR3 contains 15 residues. The CDR3 DNA follows: TGTGCCAGTAGTCTCCGTGGGACAGGGTATGAAAAACTGTTTTTT. As protein: CASSLRGTGYEKLFF.

The genes are TRBV28 and TRBJ2-7, with 8 bases aligning to TRBD1. Trimming cost V 4 bases and J 4 bases; bases outside gene matches: 6. The germline CDR1 and CDR2 sequences are MDHEN and SYDVKM. There are 14 residues in the CDR3. CDR3: CASSSADREYEQYF. The CDR3 DNA follows: TGTGCCAGCAGTTCGGCGGACAGGGAATACGAGCAGTACTTC.

This clonotype was recorded a few times. The chain carries TRBV6-2 or TRBV6-3 and TRBJ2-7; perhaps TRBD2 as D (6 bases). The V end lost 0 bases, the J end lost 4 bases, and 13 bases lay between the germline ends. Germline CDR1 MNHEY, CDR2 SVGEGT. The CDR3 length is 15 residues. CDR3 DNA sequence: TGTGCCAGCAGTTACTCTCGCCCCAGCGGGTACGAGCAGTACTTC. Translated, it gives CASSYSRPSGYEQYF.

The table lists this clonotype with a few counts. The chain uses TRBV6-2 or TRBV6-3 and TRBJ2-1; TRBD1 matches at 10 bases. Trimming cost V 0 bases and J 3 bases; bases outside gene matches: 8. The CDR3 is made up of 18 amino acids. Per germline, CDR1 MNHEY and CDR2 SVGEGT. The CDR3 nucleotides read TGTGCCAGCAGTTACTCGAAGGGTGGGGACAGGGGCTACAATGAGCAGTTCTTC. Protein product: CASSYSKGGDRGYNEQFF.